This T cell receptor beta chain derives from a study of T-cell reconstitution after alpha-beta-depleted transplantation in children. In germline, CDR1 is MDHEN, CDR2 SYDVKM. V was clipped by 0 bases and J by 0 bases, with 14 bases between them. The CDR3 covers 18 residues. With regard to this clonotype: What it recognizes is unknown.

Findings and caveats of the study: There were some patients whose high TCRbeta diversity at day 60 came from surviving recipient T cells and thymic progenitors. It was reported that alpha-beta T cells came from several hundred expanded graft clones (about two months after transplant). The main origin of T-cell counts and diversity one year after transplant was newly produced T cells.

A TCRbeta library incorporating unique molecular identifiers was prepared. TCRdb itself ran the PCR reads through MiXCR, one entry per CDR3 protein. The sample records 450,000 to 550,000 distinct CDR3 sequences, around 10% being singletons. The TCR sequence derives from a female patient aged 2 to 10 who had a stem cell transplant for aplastic anemia, so the T cells may come from the graft donor. This specimen was PBMCs, mostly from graft donor cells, taken 180 days after TCRalphabeta/CD19-depleted stem cell transplant. The chain couples TRBV28 to TRBJ2-2; the D is unclear. For the CDR3, the DNA is TGTGCCAGCAGTTTATGGAGGAGCAGCCGCACGAACACCGGGGAGCTGTTTTTT. Its protein is CASSLWRSSRTNTGELFF.